This T cell receptor beta chain is from a study of blood T cell repertoires in COVID-19 (dated by TCRdb to the early 2020s). Study-wide context: Collaborator samples came from the United States, Italy and Spain and covered acute and convalescent phases of COVID-19. Deeply sampled blood TCRbeta repertoires from subjects exposed to, actively infected with, or recovered from COVID-19 were included in the dataset. Nearly every sample came with metadata listing a de-identified subject ID, COVID-19 status, age in years and sex. The samples were drawn from two sources: the first 160 participants of the ongoing ImmuneRACE study, and fewer than 1,500 subjects contributed by 6 global collaborators. Where available, HLA class I and class II types were obtained from metadata supplied by the sample provider rather than from assay-based typing. The material from the prospective study consisted of cDNA or gDNA derived from T cells, B-cell-depleted T cells, or PBMCs. The repertoires were released in a freely available public database meant as a resource for research on the immune response to SARS-CoV-2.

Whole blood was collected in K2EDTA tubes by collaborating institutions according to the institutions' own protocols. For TCRbeta analysis, collaborators shipped samples as frozen whole blood, isolated PBMCs, or DNA extracted from either of those sample types. From cysteine to phenylalanine, the CDR3 is 13 amino acids long. The only DNA kept is the CDR3, 39 bases in frame from the first base. According to the germline V gene, CDR1 reads MDHEN and CDR2 reads SYDVKM. The junction shows trimming of 6 bases on V and 9 bases on J, plus 12 bases between the germline ends. A remark on this clone: Which antigen it targets is not known. Base qualities are not provided; no much larger clone lies one nucleotide away.

Overall results and qualifications from the work: Clinical and demographic metadata were provided uncurated, with the amount varying by source and participant.

TCRbeta CDR3 regions were amplified from genomic DNA by means of the immunoSEQ Assay, a bias-controlled multiplex PCR. Processing in the source paper ran as follows. The number of nucleated cells in each sample was estimated by amplification of reference gene primers within the assay. To quantify the absolute abundance of each unique TCRbeta CDR3 rearrangement, sequence reads were collapsed and filtered. For each sample, productive Simpson clonality was calculated as the square root of Simpson's diversity index over productive rearrangements. TCRdb limited this immuneACCESS table to in-frame rearrangements with V and J called. A share of clones is missing; checked studies link under half to unresolved V genes, and the rest is unexplained. Clone size and V and J calls were adopted from that table, with D and trimming inferred from the DNA. The sample profile shows some 120,000 clones; about 83% of them were found once. About 12% of the sample goes to the ten largest clones.

The source is a man between 60 and 75 years old with acute or convalescent COVID-19. The rearrangement joined TRBV28 to TRBJ1-6; matching of 5 bases hints at TRBD1 as the D gene. The sequencing sample was made of peripheral blood. The CDR3 here reads CASRRGGSSPLHF. The DNA reads as follows: TGTGCCAGCAGGCGGGGGGGTAGTTCACCCCTCCACTTT.